This record looks at one T cell receptor beta chain sequence and its context. Trimming took 3 bases from V and 2 from J, leaving 13 bases between them. Germline V lookup: CDR1 ENHRY, CDR2 SYGVKD. This CDR3 has 15 amino acids. The use of a sample-barcoded 5' primer and a J-beta primer mix characterized a second PCR of 7 to 11 cycles. TCRdb re-analysed the 5' RACE reads in MiXCR, keeping a single row per CDR3 protein. The sample consists of about 970,000 distinct CDR3 sequences, about 51% of them appearing once. The data originate from a study of blood T cells in healthy people across ages. Study-level background: Template switching retrieved approximately one barcoded beta molecule for each two T cells.

PBMCs numbering at least 7 million were isolated per sample. This TCR was recovered from a woman aged 55 to 70 in good health. Sequenced: blood. The chain links TRBV10-3 to TRBJ1-2; D remains ambiguous. The CDR3 loop reads CAISDLQPGNYGYTF. In nucleotides, the CDR3 is TGTGCCATCAGTGATCTACAGCCGGGGAACTATGGCTACACCTTC.